This is a list of T cell receptor beta chains from one sample in a study of monozygotic twins with inflammatory bowel disease. TCRdb re-called the 5' RACE reads, yielding one record per CDR3 amino acid sequence without DNA. The ten top clones account for 2.4%, within a sample of fewer than 550,000 distinct CDR3 sequences. Sequencing input: blood. The receptors here all came from a human donor with ulcerative colitis or Crohn's disease, or a healthy co-twin of an affected twin (not recorded which). CDR3s include the opening cysteine and the closing phenylalanine or tryptophan.

V	J	CDR3
TRBV7-2	TRBJ2-1	CASSPGQGDPQFF
TRBV19	TRBJ1-1	CASLDRWNTEAFF
TRBV7-2	TRBJ2-5	CASSLASGNQETQYF
TRBV12-3/TRBV12-4	TRBJ2-1	CASTPSSGRNEQFF
TRBV7-9	TRBJ2-2	CASSLASLNTGELFF
TRBV5-1	TRBJ1-1	CASSFSRDRTLNTEAFF
TRBV20-1	TRBJ2-1	CSALPDVGEQFF
TRBV4-2	TRBJ1-1	CASSQDRVTGSWAEAFF
TRBV5-1	TRBJ1-2	CASSRTAGENGYTF
TRBV4-2	TRBJ1-2	CASSPDEGPLYGYTF
TRBV5-6	TRBJ2-3	CASSTDRTDTQYF
TRBV28	TRBJ1-1	CASSASGGQNTEAFF
TRBV5-1	TRBJ1-1	CASTGNTEAFF
TRBV4-2	TRBJ2-6	CASSQEGTASGANVLTF
TRBV5-1	TRBJ2-1	CASSFVTGTYNEQFF
TRBV5-1	TRBJ2-3	CASSLGGTRTDTQYF
TRBV20-1	TRBJ2-7	CSAYSSGRTGYEQYF
TRBV15	TRBJ2-7	CATSRGPLAGGHEQYF
TRBV12-2	TRBJ2-7	CASRPFGGGHFSYEQYF
TRBV20-1	TRBJ2-5	CSAPNSGEKTQYF
TRBV20-1	TRBJ2-1	CSARGGSLYNEQFF
TRBV6-1	TRBJ1-1	CASRPGRVTEAFF
TRBV4-1	TRBJ2-3	CASSQDKGGTDTQYF
TRBV5-5	TRBJ1-4	CASSLFSEKLFF
TRBV7-2	TRBJ2-1	CASSLTGSSYNEQFF
TRBV18	TRBJ1-5	CASSQTGRQPQHF
TRBV20-1	TRBJ1-5	CSARGEDKGGQPQHF
TRBV7-2	TRBJ2-1	CASSQLLNEQFF
TRBV10-3	TRBJ2-1	CAISESGQLNNEQFF
TRBV20-1	TRBJ2-1	CSARDIAGDYNEQFF
TRBV6-1	TRBJ1-5	CASSRLTGPNQPQHF
TRBV19	TRBJ1-1	CASSPYDQGVTEAFF
TRBV12-3/TRBV12-4	TRBJ1-1	CASTPGSEAFF
TRBV19	TRBJ2-4	CASSPLVAQAKNIQYF
TRBV29-1	TRBJ1-2	CSVVVSGNYGYTF
TRBV20-1	TRBJ2-7	CSARGEAGQQGEQYF
TRBV14	TRBJ2-7	CASSQGLPYEQYF
TRBV5-1	TRBJ2-2	CASSPQGAPNTGELFF
TRBV28	TRBJ1-1	CASSPGTSRRVNTEAFF
TRBV12-3/TRBV12-4	TRBJ1-5	CASSFGTGNNQPQHF
TRBV18	TRBJ1-4	CASSPREQGGEKLFF
TRBV7-2	TRBJ1-1	CASSLQGSRTEAFF
TRBV6-1	TRBJ1-1	CASRRQGANTEAFF
TRBV2	TRBJ2-7	CASSVTSGSQYEQYF
TRBV14	TRBJ1-1	CASSQGRISHTEAFF
TRBV7-8	TRBJ2-7	CASSERDRHSYEQYF